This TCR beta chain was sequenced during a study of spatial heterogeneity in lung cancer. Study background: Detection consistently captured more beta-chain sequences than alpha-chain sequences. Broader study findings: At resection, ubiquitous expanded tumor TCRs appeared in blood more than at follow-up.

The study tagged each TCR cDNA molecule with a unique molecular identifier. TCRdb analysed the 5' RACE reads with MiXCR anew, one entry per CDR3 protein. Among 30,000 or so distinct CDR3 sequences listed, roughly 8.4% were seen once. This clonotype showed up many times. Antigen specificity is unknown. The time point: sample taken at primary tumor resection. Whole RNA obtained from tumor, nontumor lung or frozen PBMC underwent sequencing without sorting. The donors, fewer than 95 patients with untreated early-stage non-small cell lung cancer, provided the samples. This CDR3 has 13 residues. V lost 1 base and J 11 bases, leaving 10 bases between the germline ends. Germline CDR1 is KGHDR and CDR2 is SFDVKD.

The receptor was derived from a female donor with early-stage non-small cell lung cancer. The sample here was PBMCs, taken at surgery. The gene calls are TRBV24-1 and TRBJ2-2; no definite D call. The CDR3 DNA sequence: TGTGCCACCAGTGATTTTAGAAGTTACGAGCTGTTTTTT. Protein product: CATSDFRSYELFF.